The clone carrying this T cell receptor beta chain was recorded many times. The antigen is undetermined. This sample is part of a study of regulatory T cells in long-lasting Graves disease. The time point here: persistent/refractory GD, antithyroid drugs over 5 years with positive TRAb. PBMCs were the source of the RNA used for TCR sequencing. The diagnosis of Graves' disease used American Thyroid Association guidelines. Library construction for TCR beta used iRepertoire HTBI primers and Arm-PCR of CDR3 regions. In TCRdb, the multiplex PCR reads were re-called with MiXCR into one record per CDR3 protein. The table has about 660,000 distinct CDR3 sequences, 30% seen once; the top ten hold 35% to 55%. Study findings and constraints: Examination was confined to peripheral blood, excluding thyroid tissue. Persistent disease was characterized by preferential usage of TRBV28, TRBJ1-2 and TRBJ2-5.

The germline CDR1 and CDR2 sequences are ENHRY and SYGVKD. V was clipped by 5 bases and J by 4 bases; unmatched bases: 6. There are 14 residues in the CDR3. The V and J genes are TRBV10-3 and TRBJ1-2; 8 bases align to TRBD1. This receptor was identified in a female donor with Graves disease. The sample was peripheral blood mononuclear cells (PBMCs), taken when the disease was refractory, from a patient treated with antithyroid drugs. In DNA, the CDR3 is TGTGCCATCAGTAAGGACAGGGTCGCCTATGGCTACACCTTC. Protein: CAISKDRVAYGYTF.